What follows are 9 T cell receptor beta chains derived from one specimen sequenced in a study of blood T cells in healthy people across ages. It was with a sample-barcoded 5' primer and a J-beta primer mix that a second PCR of about 6 to 12 cycles was run. TCRdb re-derived calls from the 5' RACE reads in MiXCR, one entry per CDR3 protein. In the table there are nearly 1 million distinct CDR3 sequences, roughly 51% of which are singletons. The sample taken for sequencing was blood. These receptors originate from a woman aged 55-70 years in good health.

This clonotype has only a few counts. The chain recombines TRBV7-8 with TRBJ1-5; no definite D call. CDR1 is SGHVS and CDR2 is FQNEAQ in the germline V gene. V lost 3 bases and J lost 3, with 6 bases in between. The CDR3 runs 13 residues. The CDR3: CASSLDANQPQHF. Here the CDR3 DNA reads TGTGCCAGCAGCTTGGACGCCAATCAGCCCCAGCATTTT. Combining the CDR3 with reference TRBV7-8 and TRBJ1-5 gives the whole variable domain GAGVSQSPRYKVAKRGQDVALRCDPISGHVSLFWYQQALGQGPEFLTYFQNEAQLDKSGLPSDRFFAERPEGSVSTLKIQRTQQEDSAVYLCASSLDANQPQHFGDGTRLSIL.

The chain is built from TRBV7-9 and TRBJ1-5; 8 bases agree with TRBD1. The CDR3 sequence is 14 residues long. V lost 6 bases, J lost 7 bases, and 8 bases stayed unmatched. Per the germline V gene, CDR1 is SEHNR and CDR2 is FQNEAQ (reference sequence). The CDR3 DNA reads TGTGCCAGCAGTCAGACAGGGGAAGGCCAGCCCCAGCATTTT. Translating it yields CASSQTGEGQPQHF.

The chain combines TRBV6-1 with TRBJ2-7, with TRBD2 identical over 15 bases. V shed 6 bases and J 2 bases; nucleotides not matched to a gene: 5. Germline V gene lookup returns CDR1 MNHNS and CDR2 SASEGT. This CDR3 comprises 16 residues. CDR3 in DNA: TGTGCCAGCAGGGGACTAGCGGGAGGAGGGACCTACGAGCAGTACTTC. It codes for CASRGLAGGGTYEQYF.

This clonotype has just a few counts. The chain has TRBV4-1 and TRBJ2-1, with 14 positions matching TRBD2. The germline gives CDR1 MGHRA, CDR2 YSYEKL. This CDR3 comprises 16 residues. V lost 0 bases and J lost 7; bases outside the gene matches: 2. The CDR3 loop is CASSQEGTSGRNEQFF. The CDR3, as DNA: TGCGCCAGCAGCCAAGAAGGGACTAGCGGGAGAAATGAGCAGTTCTTC.

This clonotype was seen more than once but under ten times. The rearrangement uses TRBV4-2 and TRBJ2-4, with 8 bases that match TRBD1. TRBJ2-5 matches the DNA end more closely, so the J call is doubtful. The germline V gene encodes CDR1 LGHNA and CDR2 YNFKEQ. This CDR3 has 16 residues. CDR3 nucleotide sequence: TGTGCCAGCAGCCAAGGTTTGCAGGGGGCTGAAGAGACCCAGTACTTC. Its protein is CASSQGLQGAEETQYF.

The sample holds a few counts of this clonotype. The chain couples TRBV6-5 to TRBJ2-5; D might be TRBD2 (5 bases). CDR1 and CDR2 (germline): MNHEY, SVGAGI. The CDR3 has 14 amino acids. V was shortened by 0 bases and J by 6 bases, with 11 bases between the two germline ends. CDR3 coding DNA: TGTGCCAGCAGTTACTCCCGGAGGAGCCAGACCCAGTACTTC. This sequence encodes CASSYSRRSQTQYF.

This clonotype came up a few times. The chain combines TRBV20-1 with TRBJ2-7; D is ambiguous. Germline CDR1 reads DFQATT; CDR2 reads SNEGSKA (reference sequence). The CDR3 has 13 amino acids. V was shortened by 5 bases and J by 5 bases, with 16 bases between the two germline ends. CDR3 DNA sequence: TGCAGTGCTCCAAGCTCCTTCCCACACGAGCAGTACTTC. Translating gives CSAPSSFPHEQYF.

This clonotype turned up a few times. V gene TRBV6-6 combines with J gene TRBJ1-1; maybe TRBD1 (5 bases). In germline, CDR1 is MNHNY, CDR2 SVGAGI (reference sequence). V was cut by 6 bases and J by 5 bases, with 16 bases left in between. This CDR3 has 14 residues. CDR3 nucleotide sequence: TGTGCCAGCAGCCCGTCGGGCAGGGCAACTGAAGCTTTCTTT. Its translation: CASSPSGRATEAFF.

The chain recombines TRBV27 with TRBJ2-5; possible D gene TRBD1, 5 bases. Deletions cut 8 bases from V and 1 base from J, with 14 bases between. This CDR3 spans 14 amino acids. The germline CDR1 and CDR2 sequences are MNHEY and SMNVEV (reference sequence). The CDR3 region has the DNA TGTGCCAGCGGGGCAGTCGAGCTCCAAGAGACCCAGTACTTC. Translation: CASGAVELQETQYF.